The 5 T cell receptor beta chains given below trace back to one sample, sequenced in a study of blood T cell repertoires in COVID-19. The repertoire was sequenced with immunoSEQ multiplex PCR; TCRdb's copy has only in-frame clones and lacks some. The repertoire has a few hundred thousand clones, more than 75% of them found once; the top ten carry roughly 2%. The sample consisted of PBMCs or T cells enriched from blood (not recorded which). The receptors here all came from a man aged 35 to 55 in a cohort exposed to, infected with or recovered from COVID-19 (not recorded which).

J is TRBJ2-3 and V is TRBV27; 8 bases agree with TRBD1. CDR1 is MNHEY and CDR2 is SMNVEV in the germline V gene (reference sequence). This CDR3 spans 17 amino acids. V lost 5 bases and J lost 0; bases outside the gene matches: 10. CDR3 region: CASSTFGQGASTDTQYF. The CDR3, as DNA: TGTGCCAGCAGTACCTTTGGACAGGGCGCTAGCACAGATACGCAGTATTTT.

The chain joins TRBV11-2 to TRBJ2-1; D is possibly TRBD1 (5 bases). Germline V CDR1 and CDR2: SGHAT, FQNNGV. The CDR3 sequence is 14 residues long. The ends were cut back, 3 bases at V and 1 base at J, with 7 bases in the middle. The CDR3 DNA reads as TGTGCCAGCAGCTTTTCAGGGTCCTACAATGAGCAGTTCTTC. This encodes CASSFSGSYNEQFF. The complete variable domain, with remaining parts taken from reference TRBV11-2 and TRBJ2-1, reads EAGVAQSPRYKIIEKRQSVAFWCNPISGHATLYWYQQILGQGPKLLIQFQNNGVVDDSQLPKDRFSAERLKGVDSTLKIQPAKLEDSAVYLCASSFSGSYNEQFFGPGTRLTVL.

The chain couples TRBV3-1 (or the pseudogene TRBV3-2) to TRBJ2-3; the D gene is possibly TRBD1 (6 bases). The germline gives CDR1 LGHDT, CDR2 YNNKEL (reference sequence). The CDR3 is made up of 15 amino acids. V lost 2 bases, J lost 2 bases, and 11 bases lay in between. The CDR3 DNA reads TGTGCCAGCAGCCAACCCACAGGGAACACAGATACGCAGTATTTT. Residues: CASSQPTGNTDTQYF.

The rearrangement links TRBV5-1 to TRBJ2-7; 12 bases are shared with TRBD2. V gave up 0 bases and J gave up 3 bases; unmatched junction bases: 1. Germline lookup yields CDR1 SGHRS and CDR2 YFSETQ. The CDR3 runs 15 residues. The CDR3 is CASSLVGLAGYEQYF. The CDR3 coding sequence is TGCGCCAGCAGCTTGGTGGGACTAGCGGGCTACGAGCAGTACTTC. Combining the CDR3 with reference TRBV5-1 and TRBJ2-7 gives the whole variable domain KAGVTQTPRYLIKTRGQQVTLSCSPISGHRSVSWYQQTPGQGLQFLFEYFSETQRNKGNFPGRFSGRQFSNSRSEMNVSTLELGDSALYLCASSLVGLAGYEQYFGPGTRLTVT.

V usage is TRBV28 and J usage is TRBJ1-5; 7 bases line up with TRBD1. Germline-derived CDR1 and CDR2 are MDHEN and SYDVKM. The ends lost 5 bases at V and 3 bases at J; junction bases unmatched: 4. The CDR3 runs 14 residues. As DNA, the CDR3 is TGTGCCAGCAGTAGGGGACAGAACAATCAGCCCCAGCATTTT. Amino acids: CASSRGQNNQPQHF.